This T cell receptor (beta chain) was captured by sequencing in a study of blood T cells in healthy people across ages (dated by TCRdb to between 2014 and 2016). Notes on the research overall: Template switching captured roughly one uniquely barcoded TCR beta cDNA molecule per two T cells in model experiments. The study measured age-related changes in TCR beta repertoire diversity using deep sequencing normalized with unique cDNA molecular identifiers. The donors were divided into four age groups: young (average about 15 years), middle-aged (about 40), aged (62) and long-lived (roughly 88). Donors of different ages were randomly distributed across sequencing lanes to avoid experimental bias. Using the same blood draw, the study looked at two additional independent replicas of 1 million unique cDNA reads for two donors, one aged 18 to 30 and the other aged 80 or older.

V lost 1 base and J lost 13 bases; the stretch between them is 12 bases long. The germline V gene gives CDR1 as SGDLS and CDR2 as YYNGEE. The CDR3 numbers 12 residues from cysteine through phenylalanine. The CDR3 DNA has 36 bases and is translated from base 1. The research as a whole found: Bulk unsorted PBMC profiling prevented conclusive comparison of naive and antigen-experienced compartments. Observed TCR beta diversity correlated strongly with the percentage of naive T cells measured by flow cytometry. Estimates of total diversity based on one million sequenced T cells were regarded as lower bounds and as underestimates. The long-lived group showed more naive CD4+ T cells, fewer expanded clones and increased TCR diversity than the aged group, suggesting age selection. As age increased, observed TCR beta diversity per million T cells dropped in a roughly linear way, and a significant reduction was already evident by age about 36. The CMV infection status of donors was not known, potentially confounding age-related changes in expanded clonotypes.

The roughly 42 donors, aged about 6 to 95 years, were systemically healthy Caucasian individuals from Russia. Each donor gave 8 to 10 milliliters of peripheral blood, drawn into EDTA-treated Vacutainer tubes. PBMCs were isolated by Ficoll-Paque density-gradient centrifugation, with at least 6 million obtained per sample. Trizol reagent was used to extract total RNA from the PBMCs, yielding at least 6 micrograms per sample. The percentages of naive CD45RAhigh/CD27high T cells were determined by flow cytometry on a PBMC aliquot from every donor. As regards this clonotype: The target of this receptor is not known. Base-call qualities are not available, and no considerably larger clone is one nucleotide away.

Library method: 5' RACE. Sequencing used an Illumina HiSeq 2500. A second PCR of roughly 6 to 11 cycles was run with a J-beta primer mix and a sample-barcoded 5' primer. Each TCR beta cDNA molecule received a unique molecular identifier from a template-switch 5' adaptor carrying 12 random nucleotides. Each sample yielded at least 3 million CDR3-containing paired-end reads. First-strand cDNA synthesis was performed from all RNA using the Mint cDNA synthesis kit, with priming by a TRBC-specific oligonucleotide. Following uracil-DNA glycosylase treatment, a first 18-cycle PCR with universal primers M1SS and BC2_uni_R was performed on all cDNA. The original pipeline was this. Each sample was normalized by randomly selecting 1 million high-quality reads, each carrying a distinct molecular identifier. Instead of being binned into consensus sequences, reads with shared molecular identifiers were discarded. CDR3 identification, clonotype clustering and error correction used MiTCR with a Q25 quality threshold and the strictest error-elimination algorithm. A nonparametric unseen species model using Euler transformation provided a lower-bound estimate of total TCR beta diversity. The raw public data were reprocessed by TCRdb itself: fastp quality trimming at Q25, MiXCR clonotype calling, in-frame beta chains only. Each entry merges the rows of one CDR3 protein and shows their most common DNA and genes. What appears here as the V and J calls and clone size reflects TCRdb's work, not the paper's. The sample contains about 800,000 distinct CDR3 sequences, 46% of them found a single time. Less than 20% of the sample is held by the ten biggest clonotypes.

The clonotype was recovered from a man older than 75 in good health. Sequencing was done on a sample of blood. This chain is built from TRBV9 and TRBJ2-1, with the D gene not confidently named. The DNA sequence follows: TGTGCCAGCAGCGTAAGGGAAGAGACCCAGTTCTTC. The resulting protein is CASSVREETQFF.